These T cell receptor beta chains were read from a single sample in a study of blood T cell repertoires in COVID-19. Profiling relied on immunoSEQ multiplex PCR, and the TCRdb table lists in-frame clones only, not all of them. This sample has about 200,000 clones, with roughly 80% found just once. The sequenced material came from peripheral blood. Source of these receptors: a man aged 60 to 75 with COVID-19, enrolled during active disease. CDR3s include the opening cysteine and the closing phenylalanine or tryptophan. A D gene is named only where the DNA matches it firmly. Expanded clones are given a class, and other clones once, few, many or no size at all.

TGTGCCAGCAGCTTTCAGGGGACAAATTCACCCCTCCACTTT,CASSFQGTNSPLHF,NA,TRBJ1-6,NA,TRBV11-3
TGTGCCAGCTATTCCGGGACAGAAGAAGAGACCCAGTACTTC,CASYSGTEEETQYF,NA,TRBJ2-5,TRBD1,TRBV7-9
TGTGCCAGCAGCCGACAGGGATTGGTCTTC,CASSRQGLVF,NA,TRBJ2-1,TRBD1,TRBV5-6
TGCGCCAGCAGCTTGGGACAGAATAAGAACACTGAAGCTTTCTTT,CASSLGQNKNTEAFF,NA,TRBJ1-1,NA,TRBV5-1
TGTGCCAGCAGTGTTCAGGGCTTGGACACTGAAGCTTTCTTT,CASSVQGLDTEAFF,NA,TRBJ1-1,NA,TRBV2
TGTGCCAGCAGTTACTCGAGGGGACAGTCCTATGGCTACACCTTC,CASSYSRGQSYGYTF,few,TRBJ1-2,TRBD1,TRBV6-2/TRBV6-3
TGTGCCAGCAGTTATCTCCGAACCCAGGGCAATGAGCAGTTCTTC,CASSYLRTQGNEQFF,NA,TRBJ2-1,NA,TRBV27
TGCGCCAGCAGCCATGCCTTAAGCGGAGGGGAGACCCAGTACTTC,CASSHALSGGETQYF,NA,TRBJ2-5,NA,TRBV4-1
TGTGCCAGCAGCCCCGCCGGGACAGGGGGGACTGAAGCTTTCTTT,CASSPAGTGGTEAFF,once,TRBJ1-1,TRBD1,TRBV16
TGTGCCAGCAGCCTATACTCCGGGACAGGGAGCTTCGGAAACACCATATATTTT,CASSLYSGTGSFGNTIYF,NA,TRBJ1-3,TRBD1,TRBV5-6
TGTGCCAGCAGTATCCGCCCTGGGCCCACTGAAGCTTTCTTT,CASSIRPGPTEAFF,once,TRBJ1-1,NA,TRBV6-2/TRBV6-3
TGTGCCAGCAGGACGGGTAGTGAAGCTTTCTTT,CASRTGSEAFF,NA,TRBJ1-1,NA,TRBV6-1
TGTGCCAGCGCTCCGGGACTAGCGGGCCCGCTCGCCAACACCGGGGAGCTGTTTTTT,CASAPGLAGPLANTGELFF,few,TRBJ2-2,TRBD2,TRBV7-2
TGCAGTACCAGGGGGGACACTGAAGCTTTCTTT,CSTRGDTEAFF,NA,TRBJ1-1,TRBD1,TRBV20-1
TGTGCCAGCAGCTTGCAGGGGGCGCGAGGGGCCAACGTCCTGACTTTC,CASSLQGARGANVLTF,NA,TRBJ2-6,TRBD1,TRBV7-2
TGTGCCAGTAGTGGAGAACCCCTCCGTGGCTACACCTTC,CASSGEPLRGYTF,NA,TRBJ1-2,NA,TRBV19
TGCGCCAGCAGCCAAGTAGCCGGCCAAGAGACCCAGTACTTC,CASSQVAGQETQYF,NA,TRBJ2-5,NA,TRBV4-1
TGTGCCACCAGTGACCGATCAGGACAGGGGGCCTACAATGAGCAGTTCTTC,CATSDRSGQGAYNEQFF,NA,TRBJ2-1,TRBD1,TRBV24-1
TGCGCCAGCAGCTTGAGAGCGGCCCGGCGGACAGATACGCAGTATTTT,CASSLRAARRTDTQYF,NA,TRBJ2-3,NA,TRBV5-1
TGTGCCAGCAGTTCTGGACAGGGAGGCTATGGCTACACCTTC,CASSSGQGGYGYTF,few,TRBJ1-2,TRBD1,TRBV28
TGCGCCAGCAGCCAAGGGAGCGGGAGGGCCTTCGACAATGAGCAGTTCTTC,CASSQGSGRAFDNEQFF,NA,TRBJ2-1,TRBD2,TRBV4-1
TGTGCCAGCATACCCAGGGCCCCGGGGACCCAGTACTTC,CASIPRAPGTQYF,NA,TRBJ2-5,NA,TRBV2
TGTGCCAGCAGCCTCCGGGGCCCAAGCGGGGGCACAGATACGCAGTATTTT,CASSLRGPSGGTDTQYF,NA,TRBJ2-3,TRBD2,TRBV3-1/TRBV3-2
TGTGCCAGCGCGGAGGGGACGAGTTTGGCTAACTATGGCTACACCTTC,CASAEGTSLANYGYTF,few,TRBJ1-2,NA,TRBV9
TGTGCTAGTGGTTTGGTTACAGGGGATAACACTGAAGCTTTCTTT,CASGLVTGDNTEAFF,NA,TRBJ1-1,TRBD1,TRBV12-5
TGTGCCAGCATGCCAGGCAAGGTGTCCAAAAACATTCAGTACTTC,CASMPGKVSKNIQYF,NA,TRBJ2-4,NA,TRBV28
TGCGCCAGCAGTCACCGAGGAACAGGGGCCGATAATGAAAAACTGTTTTTT,CASSHRGTGADNEKLFF,NA,TRBJ1-4,TRBD1,TRBV23-1
TGCGCCAGCACTAAGGACAGTGCCGCTACGCAGTATTTT,CASTKDSAATQYF,NA,TRBJ2-3,NA,TRBV10-1
TGTGCCAGCAGCTTGCCGGACAGGGGACTAAGCGGGGAGCTGTTTTTT,CASSLPDRGLSGELFF,NA,TRBJ2-2,TRBD1,TRBV5-4
TGTGCCAGCTCACCAATCGGGGGAGCTCAGCCCCAGCATTTT,CASSPIGGAQPQHF,NA,TRBJ1-5,NA,TRBV18
TGTGCCAGCAGCCTCCGCGGAGGGTGGGATGGCTACACCTTC,CASSLRGGWDGYTF,NA,TRBJ1-2,NA,TRBV5-6
TGTGCCAGCAAACTTACAGGGGGCCGGAACACCGGGGAGCTGTTTTTT,CASKLTGGRNTGELFF,NA,TRBJ2-2,TRBD1,TRBV27
TGTGCCAGCAGTTTTTCAGGACTAGCGGGAGCCGGGGAGCTGTTTTTT,CASSFSGLAGAGELFF,NA,TRBJ2-2,TRBD2,TRBV6-5
TGTGCCAGCAGTTTGGGACAGCAAGAGACCCAGTACTTC,CASSLGQQETQYF,NA,TRBJ2-5,TRBD1,TRBV27
TGTGCCAGCAGCCAAGTAGGCGGGGAGACTGAAGCTTTCTTT,CASSQVGGETEAFF,NA,TRBJ1-1,NA,TRBV3-1/TRBV3-2
TGTGCCAGCAGTTTACAGGGTCGTGGAAACACCATATATTTT,CASSLQGRGNTIYF,NA,TRBJ1-3,NA,TRBV28
TGTGCCAGCAGTGAAGCATTCGGCGGGGGGGCAACTAATGAAAAACTGTTTTTT,CASSEAFGGGATNEKLFF,NA,TRBJ1-4,NA,TRBV25-1
TGCGCCAGCAGCCAAGATTGGTCAGAAAATTCACCCCTCCACTTT,CASSQDWSENSPLHF,few,TRBJ1-6,NA,TRBV4-1
TGTGCCAGCAGCGTAGGGTGGTTAGGGGATGGCTACACCTTC,CASSVGWLGDGYTF,few,TRBJ1-2,NA,TRBV9
TGTGCCAGTACTCCTGAGGACAACCTCTATGGCTACACCTTC,CASTPEDNLYGYTF,NA,TRBJ1-2,NA,TRBV19
TGTGCCAGCAGCTACGATACGGGGTTCGACTATGGCTACACCTTC,CASSYDTGFDYGYTF,NA,TRBJ1-2,NA,TRBV7-9
TGCGCCAGCAGCGCCGGCGGCCAGCCCCAGCATTTT,CASSAGGQPQHF,NA,TRBJ1-5,NA,TRBV4-1
TGTGCCAGCAGCCCCCCGGGAAGGACAGGCCACTCCTACGAGCAGTACTTC,CASSPPGRTGHSYEQYF,NA,TRBJ2-7,TRBD1,TRBV3-1/TRBV3-2
TGTGCTAGTCGTGGGGCCTCCTATAATTCACCCCTCCACTTT,CASRGASYNSPLHF,NA,TRBJ1-6,NA,TRBV12-5
TGTGCCAGCAGCTTGGCGGCAGGGGGAGAGACCCAGTACTTC,CASSLAAGGETQYF,NA,TRBJ2-5,TRBD1,TRBV5-4
TGTGCCAGCAGCTTTCTAGCACCGGATACGCAGTATTTT,CASSFLAPDTQYF,NA,TRBJ2-3,NA,TRBV13
TGTGCCAGCAGTCTGACAGGGGCGGTTGGCGGAAACACCATATATTTT,CASSLTGAVGGNTIYF,NA,TRBJ1-3,TRBD1,TRBV27
TGCAGCGCCCGCCCCGGACTAGCCGGGGCCGTCTACGAGCAGTACTTC,CSARPGLAGAVYEQYF,NA,TRBJ2-7,TRBD2,TRBV29-1
TGTGCCAGCAGCCCCATAGGAGGGGACGAGCAGTACTTC,CASSPIGGDEQYF,once,TRBJ2-7,NA,TRBV6-2/TRBV6-3
TGCGCCAGCAGTGAACAGGGGGCTCGTCAAGAGACCCAGTACTTC,CASSEQGARQETQYF,few,TRBJ2-5,TRBD1,TRBV10-2
TGTGCCAGCAGCCATCGCGGGACTAGCGGGATGTCGACGAGCACCGGGGAGCTGTTTTTT,CASSHRGTSGMSTSTGELFF,NA,TRBJ2-2,TRBD2,TRBV14
TGTGCCAGCAGCTTAGGGCAGGACACAAAACTGTTTTTT,CASSLGQDTKLFF,NA,TRBJ1-4,NA,TRBV11-2
TGCGCCAGCAGCCCAGGACAGGGGATTCGCACCGGGGAGCTGTTTTTT,CASSPGQGIRTGELFF,NA,TRBJ2-2,TRBD1,TRBV5-1
TGCGCCAGCTCTGCCCCGGACAGTTCACAGCAGTTCTTC,CASSAPDSSQQFF,NA,TRBJ2-1,NA,TRBV5-1